Below, 32 T cell receptor beta chains from the same sample are listed, as sequenced in a study of T cell responses to AZD1222 COVID-19 vaccine. Assay: immunoSEQ multiplex PCR; the TCRdb copy retains only in-frame clones and omits some. The data contain about 110,000 clones, roughly 90% of them singletons. The sequences come from peripheral blood, collected 28 days after the second AZD1222 dose. The receptors were sampled from an adult who received the AZD1222 COVID-19 vaccine.

J is TRBJ2-1 and V is TRBV14; a possible D gene is TRBD2 (6 bases). CDR1 and CDR2 (germline): SGHDN, FVKESK. The CDR3 is 17 amino acids. The V gene lost 4 bases and the J gene lost 5 bases, with 21 bases spanning the gap. The CDR3: CASSLRSTGVKNNEQFF. The DNA of the CDR3 is TGTGCCAGCAGCCTGCGATCGACGGGAGTCAAAAACAATGAGCAGTTCTTC. The whole variable domain, filled in from reference TRBV14 and TRBJ2-1, reads EAGVTQFPSHSVIEKGQTVTLRCDPISGHDNLYWYRRVMGKEIKFLLHFVKESKQDESGMPNNRFLAERTGGTYSTLKVQPAELEDSGVYFCASSLRSTGVKNNEQFFGPGTRLTVL.

J is TRBJ1-1 and V is TRBV6-4; no definite D call. V was pared by 0 bases and J by 4 bases, with 9 bases between. The germline V gene has CDR1 MRHNA and CDR2 SNTAGT. The CDR3 runs 14 residues. DNA for the CDR3: TGTGCCAGCAGTGACTCAGGGCAGAGCACTGAAGCTTTCTTT. Translation gives CASSDSGQSTEAFF.

This rearrangement joins TRBV5-4 to TRBJ1-1, with D possibly TRBD1 on 5 matching bases. Trimming cost V 3 bases and J 0 bases, with 15 bases left between them. CDR1 is SGHNT and CDR2 is YYREEE in the germline V gene (reference sequence). The CDR3 covers 16 residues. This CDR3 is CASSSGGGLVNTEAFF. The DNA for the CDR3 is TGTGCCAGCAGCTCTGGGGGGGGACTTGTGAACACTGAAGCTTTCTTT.

The rearrangement joins TRBV7-9 to TRBJ1-6; no reliable D call. CDR1 and CDR2 from the germline V gene are SEHNR and FQNEAQ (reference sequence). CDR3 length: 13 amino acids. The germline V and J ends were trimmed by 3 bases and 8 bases, with 8 bases remaining between them. The DNA for the CDR3 is TGTGCCAGCAGCTTCGGTAGGGATTCACCCCTCCACTTT. Translation gives CASSFGRDSPLHF.

The V gene is TRBV27, the J gene TRBJ1-3; D is possibly TRBD1 (5 bases). The V gene lost 6 bases and the J gene lost 4 bases, with 13 bases spanning the gap. The CDR3 runs 14 residues. Per the germline V gene, CDR1 is MNHEY and CDR2 is SMNVEV (reference sequence). The CDR3 sequence is CASSPGGEGNTIYF. The DNA for the CDR3 is TGTGCCAGCAGCCCGGGGGGGGAAGGAAACACCATATATTTT.

V is TRBV10-3 and J is TRBJ1-1; D is ambiguous. The germline V gene has CDR1 ENHRY and CDR2 SYGVKD. The length of the CDR3 is 13 residues. The V end lost 8 bases, the J end lost 1 base, and 11 bases lay between the germline ends. The CDR3 coding sequence is TGTGCCATCGCGGAGATGGAGAACACTGAAGCTTTCTTT. It yields the protein CAIAEMENTEAFF.

This chain joins TRBV5-1 and TRBJ1-6; D may be TRBD1 (6 bases). This CDR3 region has 14 residues. V was cut by 0 bases and J by 7 bases, with 8 bases left in between. Germline values: CDR1 SGHRS, CDR2 YFSETQ. CDR3 loop: CASSLEDRNSPLHF. The CDR3 region has the DNA TGCGCCAGCAGCTTGGAGGACAGAAATTCACCCCTCCACTTT.

Only one count was recorded for this clone. The J gene is TRBJ2-3, the V gene TRBV4-2; D is perhaps TRBD2 (5 bases). The germline V and J ends were trimmed by 4 bases and 3 bases, with 20 bases remaining between them. CDR1 is LGHNA and CDR2 is YNFKEQ in the germline V gene. The CDR3 runs 17 residues. The CDR3 DNA reads TGTGCCAGCAGCCCTTCCGTCACGGGGAGTGGGACAGATACGCAGTATTTT. This translates into CASSPSVTGSGTDTQYF.

The chain combines TRBV18 with TRBJ2-5; the D is unclear. The CDR3 is 13 amino acids. Germline assignment: CDR1 KGHSH and CDR2 LQKENI. V was cut by 0 bases and J by 3 bases, with 5 bases left in between. Here the CDR3 reads CASSPPGEETQYF. DNA of the CDR3: TGTGCCAGCTCACCACCAGGAGAAGAGACCCAGTACTTC.

This chain joins TRBV29-1 and TRBJ2-7; tentatively, D is TRBD2 (5 bases). From germline, CDR1 is SQVTM and CDR2 ANQGSEA. V was cut by 4 bases and J by 2 bases, with 9 bases left in between. The CDR3 is made up of 12 amino acids. CDR3 loop: CSVVAGAYEQYF. The CDR3 coding sequence is TGCAGCGTTGTAGCCGGGGCCTACGAGCAGTACTTC.

The genes are TRBV4-2 and TRBJ1-2; 9 bases fit TRBD1. CDR1 LGHNA and CDR2 YNFKEQ come from the germline V gene. Trimming took 4 bases from V and 1 from J; bases not matched to a gene: 7. This CDR3 has 16 residues. CDR3 DNA: TGTGCCAGCAGCCGCCAACAGGGGGCAGATAACTATGGCTACACCTTC. Its translation: CASSRQQGADNYGYTF.

The CDR3 spells CASSLDMRTGELFF. In DNA form, the CDR3 reads TGTGCCAGCAGCTTAGATATGAGGACCGGGGAGCTGTTTTTT. The chain employs TRBV11-2 and TRBJ2-2; D not resolved. The CDR3 covers 14 residues. Germline CDR1 and CDR2: SGHAT and FQNNGV. Trimming left V 0 bases short and J 5 bases short, with 7 bases between.

The chain links TRBV5-1 to TRBJ1-1; 8 positions match TRBD1. V was pared by 4 bases and J by 3 bases, with 8 bases of the junction left unmatched. Germline CDR1 is SGHRS and CDR2 is YFSETQ. The CDR3 has 15 amino acids. CDR3 nucleotide sequence: TGCGCCAGCAGCGTGGCAGGGGGCGAATACACTGAAGCTTTCTTT. Amino acid sequence: CASSVAGGEYTEAFF. Full variable domain (rest looked up from reference TRBV5-1 and TRBJ1-1): KAGVTQTPRYLIKTRGQQVTLSCSPISGHRSVSWYQQTPGQGLQFLFEYFSETQRNKGNFPGRFSGRQFSNSRSEMNVSTLELGDSALYLCASSVAGGEYTEAFFGQGTRLTVV.

V and J are TRBV18 and TRBJ2-7; 7 bases align to TRBD2. Per the germline V gene, CDR1 is KGHSH and CDR2 is LQKENI. V dropped 6 bases and J dropped 2; count of bases not matched to a gene: 13. This CDR3 contains 16 residues. The CDR3 protein is CASSPFGRESPYEQYF. The CDR3 bases are TGTGCCAGCTCGCCCTTCGGGCGGGAGTCTCCCTACGAGCAGTACTTC. The variable domain in full, completed from reference TRBV18 and TRBJ2-7, reads NAGVMQNPRHLVRRRGQEARLRCSPMKGHSHVYWYRQLPEEGLKFMVYLQKENIIDESGMPKERFSAEFPKEGPSILRIQQVVRGDSAAYFCASSPFGRESPYEQYFGPGTRLTVT.

DNA of the CDR3: TGTGCCAGCAGCTGGACAGGGGGGTTAACTGAAGCTTTCTTT. Its protein is CASSWTGGLTEAFF. The chain is built from TRBV5-6 and TRBJ1-1; TRBD1 aligns across 10 bases. The junction had 4 bases not matched to a gene; V was cut back by 3 bases and J by 5 bases. Germline CDR1 is SGHDT and CDR2 is YYEEEE. The CDR3 runs 14 residues.

V usage is TRBV3-1 (or the pseudogene TRBV3-2) and J usage is TRBJ1-1, with D unresolved. V was trimmed by 3 bases and J by 0 bases, leaving 5 bases between them. Germline V gene data show CDR1 as LGHDT and CDR2 as YNNKEL (reference sequence). This CDR3 region has 13 residues. The CDR3 coding sequence is TGTGCCAGCAGCCAGCCGATGAACACTGAAGCTTTCTTT. Its translation is CASSQPMNTEAFF.

The table lists this clone with a few counts. This chain connects TRBV4-3 to TRBJ2-2, with TRBD2 identical over 9 bases. Per the germline V gene, CDR1 is LGHNA and CDR2 is YSLEER. Unmatched junction bases numbered 8, after V lost 1 base and J lost 5 bases. This CDR3 is built from 17 residues. The CDR3 DNA reads as TGCGCCAGCAGCCAAGGGATAGCGGGAGATTTTACCGGGGAGCTGTTTTTT. Translated, it gives CASSQGIAGDFTGELFF.

The chain couples TRBV3-1 (or the pseudogene TRBV3-2) to TRBJ1-1; 7 nucleotides agree with TRBD1. The CDR3 loop spans 17 amino acids. With V trimmed by 0 bases and J by 0 bases, 7 bases remained unmatched. Germline V lookup: CDR1 LGHDT, CDR2 YNNKEL (reference sequence). The CDR3 protein is CASSQDVTGIMNTEAFF. The DNA for the CDR3 is TGTGCCAGCAGCCAAGATGTGACAGGGATAATGAACACTGAAGCTTTCTTT.

The genes are TRBV5-4 and TRBJ1-4; 12 bases line up with TRBD1. CDR1 and CDR2 from the germline V gene are SGHNT and YYREEE (reference sequence). CDR3 length: 17 residues. V shed 0 bases and J 10 bases; nucleotides not matched to a gene: 10. The CDR3 nucleotides read TGTGCCAGCAGCTTGGTTACCTCCCGGGACAGGGGGCGAAAACTGTTTTTT. This translates into CASSLVTSRDRGRKLFF.

V gene TRBV21-1 combines with J gene TRBJ1-4. TRBV21-1 is classified as a pseudogene. This CDR3 contains 15 residues. Here the CDR3 reads CASSKVGACLGELFF. The CDR3 nucleotides read TGTGCCAGCAGCAAAGTTGGTGCCTGCTTAGGAGAACTGTTTTTT.

The rearrangement uses TRBV19 and TRBJ1-1; D possibly corresponds to TRBD1 (5 bases). CDR3 size: 15 residues. Deletions cut 0 bases from V and 2 bases from J, with 10 bases between. Germline V CDR1 and CDR2: LNHDA, SQIVND (reference sequence). The CDR3 DNA sequence: TGTGCCAGTAGTATAGAGTTCAGGGCCAACACTGAAGCTTTCTTT. It translates to CASSIEFRANTEAFF.

V and J are TRBV19 and TRBJ2-3; D gene ambiguous. V gave up 0 bases and J gave up 5 bases, with 3 bases separating them. In germline, CDR1 is LNHDA, CDR2 SQIVND (reference sequence). This CDR3 spans 12 amino acids. CDR3 sequence (DNA): TGTGCCAGTAGTATAGATGGAGATACGCAGTATTTT. Translating gives CASSIDGDTQYF.

The chain employs TRBV5-4 and TRBJ1-5; D not certain. There are 13 residues in the CDR3. Between the trimmed V and J ends, which lost 0 bases and 0 bases, there was a span of 1 base. CDR1 is SGHNT and CDR2 is YYREEE in the germline V gene (reference sequence). The CDR3: CASSLGSNQPQHF. As DNA, the CDR3 is TGTGCCAGCAGCTTGGGTAGCAATCAGCCCCAGCATTTT.

V is TRBV6-2 or TRBV6-3 and J is TRBJ2-7, with a weak D call TRBD1 (5 bases). CDR3 length equals 13 residues. Germline lookup yields CDR1 MNHEY and CDR2 SVGEGT. The ends were cut back, 2 bases at V and 2 bases at J, with 7 bases in the middle. The CDR3 DNA follows: TGTGCCAGCAGTTACATCAGGGCCTACGAGCAGTACTTC. It encodes CASSYIRAYEQYF.

The chain recombines TRBV7-2 with TRBJ1-1; 8 bases are shared with TRBD1. J was trimmed by 7 bases and V by 1 base; bases with no gene match: 5. The CDR3 loop spans 14 amino acids. Germline lookup yields CDR1 SGHTA and CDR2 FQGNSA. In DNA form, the CDR3 reads TGTGCCAGCAGCTTAGATACAGGGGGAGTTGAAGCTTTCTTT. Residues: CASSLDTGGVEAFF. The whole variable domain, remainder taken from reference TRBV7-2 and TRBJ1-1, is GAGVSQSPSNKVTEKGKDVELRCDPISGHTALYWYRQSLGQGLEFLIYFQGNSAPDKSGLPSDRFSAERTGGSVSTLTIQRTQQEDSAVYLCASSLDTGGVEAFFGQGTRLTVV.

CDR3 region: CASSAGLTTGENTEAFF. CDR3 bases: TGCGCCAGCAGCGCCGGACTGACGACAGGGGAGAACACTGAAGCTTTCTTT. This sequence joins TRBV5-1 and TRBJ1-1; the match to TRBD1 covers 8 bases. The CDR3 has 17 amino acids. The V gene's germline CDR1 is SGHRS and CDR2 YFSETQ. The J segment lost 1 base and the V segment lost 4 bases, leaving 12 bases of the junction unmatched.

This CDR3 is CASNLLAAQFF. CDR3 DNA: TGTGCCAGCAACCTACTAGCGGCGCAGTTCTTC. The chain joins TRBV6-5 to TRBJ2-1, with 8 bases aligning to TRBD2. CDR3 length equals 11 residues. After removal of 7 bases from V and 12 bases from J, the junction contained 5 bases not matched to a gene. Germline V gene sequence: CDR1 MNHEY, CDR2 SVGAGI.

The J gene is TRBJ1-2, the V gene TRBV7-3; 8 nucleotides align to TRBD1. J was trimmed by 8 bases and V by 1 base; bases with no gene match: 9. The CDR3 length is 15 residues. Looked up from germline, CDR1 is SGHTA and CDR2 is FQGTGA. The chain's CDR3 is CASSLRPDRESGYTF. The CDR3, as DNA: TGTGCCAGCAGCTTAAGGCCGGACAGGGAGAGCGGCTACACCTTC.

This chain uses TRBV7-9 with TRBJ2-7; no clear D gene. The CDR3 is made up of 13 amino acids. Germline-derived CDR1 and CDR2 are SEHNR and FQNEAQ (reference sequence). Between the trimmed V and J ends, which lost 5 bases and 5 bases, there was a span of 13 bases. The CDR3 here is CASSPIEQHEQYF. The DNA of the CDR3 is TGTGCCAGCAGCCCGATCGAACAGCACGAGCAGTACTTC.

The chain has TRBV5-4 and TRBJ2-7, with 10 positions matching TRBD1. Germline V lookup: CDR1 SGHNT, CDR2 YYREEE (reference sequence). The CDR3 is 15 amino acids. Losses at the gene ends were 4 bases for V and 7 bases for J; bases not matched to a gene: 11. This CDR3 reads CASSLRTGGSGEQYF. DNA of the CDR3: TGTGCCAGCAGCCTCCGGACAGGGGGAAGTGGGGAGCAGTACTTC.

The chain carries TRBV5-6 and TRBJ1-5; D is ambiguous. Germline V gene data show CDR1 as SGHDT and CDR2 as YYEEEE. The CDR3 is 15 amino acids. The V end was cut by 1 base, the J end by 4 bases, with 12 bases between. The CDR3 here is CASSLWKLQNQPQHF. CDR3 coding DNA: TGTGCCAGCAGCTTGTGGAAGCTGCAGAATCAGCCCCAGCATTTT.

This clone was seen only once. The chain recombines TRBV5-1 with TRBJ2-2; no clear D gene. Trimming stripped 4 bases from V and 5 bases from J, with 21 bases between. Germline V lookup: CDR1 SGHRS, CDR2 YFSETQ. The length of the CDR3 is 17 residues. CDR3 in amino acids: CASSPPSGGDLTGELFF. As DNA, the CDR3 is TGCGCCAGCAGCCCCCCCTCCGGTGGGGATTTGACCGGGGAGCTGTTTTTT. The full variable domain, in which reference TRBV5-1 and TRBJ2-2 provide the parts outside the CDR3, is KAGVTQTPRYLIKTRGQQVTLSCSPISGHRSVSWYQQTPGQGLQFLFEYFSETQRNKGNFPGRFSGRQFSNSRSEMNVSTLELGDSALYLCASSPPSGGDLTGELFFGEGSRLTVL.